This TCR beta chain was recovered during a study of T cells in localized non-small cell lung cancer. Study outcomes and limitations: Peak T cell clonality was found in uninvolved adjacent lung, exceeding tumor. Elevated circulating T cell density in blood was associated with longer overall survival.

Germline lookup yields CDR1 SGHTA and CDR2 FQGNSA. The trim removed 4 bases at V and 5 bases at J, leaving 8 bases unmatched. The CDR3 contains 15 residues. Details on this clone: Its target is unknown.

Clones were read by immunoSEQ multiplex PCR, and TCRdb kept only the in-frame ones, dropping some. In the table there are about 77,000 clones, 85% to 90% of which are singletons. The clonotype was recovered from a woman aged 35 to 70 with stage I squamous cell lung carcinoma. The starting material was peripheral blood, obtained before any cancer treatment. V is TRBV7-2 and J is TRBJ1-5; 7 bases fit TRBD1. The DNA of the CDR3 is TGTGCCAGCAGCTCGCAGGGGGGGTCCCATCAGCCCCAGCATTTT. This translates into CASSSQGGSHQPQHF.